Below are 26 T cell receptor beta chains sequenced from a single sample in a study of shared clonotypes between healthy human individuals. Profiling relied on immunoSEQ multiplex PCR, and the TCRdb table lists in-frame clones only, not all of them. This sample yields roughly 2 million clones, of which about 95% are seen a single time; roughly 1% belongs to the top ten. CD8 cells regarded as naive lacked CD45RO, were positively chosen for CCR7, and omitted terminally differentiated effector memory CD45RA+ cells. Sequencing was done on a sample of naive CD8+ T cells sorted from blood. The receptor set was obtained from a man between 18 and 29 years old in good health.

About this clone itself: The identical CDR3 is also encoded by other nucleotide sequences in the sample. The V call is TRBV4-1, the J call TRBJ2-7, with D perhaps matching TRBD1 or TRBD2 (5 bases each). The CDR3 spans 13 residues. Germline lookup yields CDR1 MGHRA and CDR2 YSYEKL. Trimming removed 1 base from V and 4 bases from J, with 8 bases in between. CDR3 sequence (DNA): TGCGCCAGCAGCCAAGGGGACGGGTACGAGCAGTACTTC. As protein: CASSQGDGYEQYF.

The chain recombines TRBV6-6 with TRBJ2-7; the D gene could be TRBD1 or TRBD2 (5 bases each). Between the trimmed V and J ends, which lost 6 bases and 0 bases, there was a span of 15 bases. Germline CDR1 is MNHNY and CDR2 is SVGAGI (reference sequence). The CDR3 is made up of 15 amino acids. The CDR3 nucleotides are TGTGCCAGCAGCGACCGGGACGGATACTCCTACGAGCAGTACTTC. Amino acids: CASSDRDGYSYEQYF.

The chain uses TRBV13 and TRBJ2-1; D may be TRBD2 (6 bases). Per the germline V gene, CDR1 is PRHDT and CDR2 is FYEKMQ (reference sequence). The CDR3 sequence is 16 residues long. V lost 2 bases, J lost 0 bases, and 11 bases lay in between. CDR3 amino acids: CASSLSRGGSYNEQFF. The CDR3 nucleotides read TGTGCCAGCAGCTTATCCCGGGGAGGCTCCTACAATGAGCAGTTCTTC.

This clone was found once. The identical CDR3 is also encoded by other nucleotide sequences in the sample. The CDR3 coding sequence is TGTGCTAGTGGTCCGGGGGGAGGTCAAGAGACCCAGTACTTC. Translating it yields CASGPGGGQETQYF. V and J are TRBV12-5 and TRBJ2-5, with TRBD2 matching 7 bases. The CDR3 has 14 amino acids. Looked up from germline, CDR1 is LGHNT and CDR2 is FRNRAP. J gave up 2 bases and V 5 bases, and 5 bases lay outside the gene matches.

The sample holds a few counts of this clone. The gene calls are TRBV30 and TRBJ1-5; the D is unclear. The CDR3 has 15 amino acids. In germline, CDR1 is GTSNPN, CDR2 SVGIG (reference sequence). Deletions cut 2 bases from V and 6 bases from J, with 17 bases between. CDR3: CAWSRGGVWIQPQHF. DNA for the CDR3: TGTGCCTGGAGTCGCGGCGGGGTCTGGATTCAGCCCCAGCATTTT.

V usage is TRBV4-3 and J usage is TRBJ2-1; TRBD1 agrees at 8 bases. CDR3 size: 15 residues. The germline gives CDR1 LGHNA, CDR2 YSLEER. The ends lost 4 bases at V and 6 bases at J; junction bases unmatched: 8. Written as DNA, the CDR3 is TGCGCCAGCAGCCGGGATGGGACAGGATTCAATGAGCAGTTCTTC. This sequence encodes CASSRDGTGFNEQFF.

The chain's CDR3 is CASSLGRENSPLHF. For the CDR3, the DNA is TGTGCCAGCAGTTTAGGCCGAGAGAATTCACCCCTCCACTTT. The genes are TRBV27 and TRBJ1-6, with no clear D. The length of the CDR3 is 14 residues. CDR1 and CDR2 from the germline V gene are MNHEY and SMNVEV (reference sequence). V was shortened by 2 bases and J by 7 bases, with 9 bases between the two germline ends.

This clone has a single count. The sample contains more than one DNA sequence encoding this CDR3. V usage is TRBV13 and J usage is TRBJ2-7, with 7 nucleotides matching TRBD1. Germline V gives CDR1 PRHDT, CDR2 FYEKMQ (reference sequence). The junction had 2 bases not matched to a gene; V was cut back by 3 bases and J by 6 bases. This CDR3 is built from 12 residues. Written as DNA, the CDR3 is TGTGCCAGCAGCTTGAGGGGGCTCGAGCAGTACTTC. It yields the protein CASSLRGLEQYF.

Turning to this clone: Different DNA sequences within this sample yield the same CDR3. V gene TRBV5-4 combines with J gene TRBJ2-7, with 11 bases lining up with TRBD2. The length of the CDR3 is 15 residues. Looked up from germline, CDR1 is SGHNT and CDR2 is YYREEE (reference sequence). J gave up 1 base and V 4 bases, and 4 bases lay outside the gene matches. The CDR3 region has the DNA TGTGCCAGCAGCCTAACTAGCGGGAGTTCCTACGAGCAGTACTTC. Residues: CASSLTSGSSYEQYF. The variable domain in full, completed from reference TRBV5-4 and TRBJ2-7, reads ETGVTQSPTHLIKTRGQQVTLRCSSQSGHNTVSWYQQALGQGPQFIFQYYREEENGRGNFPPRFSGLQFPNYSSELNVNALELDDSALYLCASSLTSGSSYEQYFGPGTRLTVT.

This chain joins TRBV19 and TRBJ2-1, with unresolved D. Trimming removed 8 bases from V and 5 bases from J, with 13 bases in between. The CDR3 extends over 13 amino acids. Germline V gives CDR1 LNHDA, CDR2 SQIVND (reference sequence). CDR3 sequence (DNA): TGTGCCAGTGGCCTAGGAACACACAATGAGCAGTTCTTC. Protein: CASGLGTHNEQFF.

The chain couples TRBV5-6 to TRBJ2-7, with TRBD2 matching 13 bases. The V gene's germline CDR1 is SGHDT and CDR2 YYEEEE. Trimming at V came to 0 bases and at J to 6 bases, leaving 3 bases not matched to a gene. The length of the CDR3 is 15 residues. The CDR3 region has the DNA TGTGCCAGCAGCTTGGGAGGACTAGCGGGGGTCGAGCAGTACTTC. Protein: CASSLGGLAGVEQYF.

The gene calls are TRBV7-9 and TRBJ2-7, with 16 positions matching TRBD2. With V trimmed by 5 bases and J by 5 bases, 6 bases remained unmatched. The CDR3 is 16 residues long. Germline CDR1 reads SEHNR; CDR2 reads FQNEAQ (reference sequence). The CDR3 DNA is TGTGCCAGCAGCCCGGGACTAGCGGGGGGGCCGGACGAGCAGTACTTC. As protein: CASSPGLAGGPDEQYF.

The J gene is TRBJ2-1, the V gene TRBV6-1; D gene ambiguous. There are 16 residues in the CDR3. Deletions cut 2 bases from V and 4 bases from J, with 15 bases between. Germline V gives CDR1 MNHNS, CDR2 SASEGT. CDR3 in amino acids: CASSEKARLEYNEQFF. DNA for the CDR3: TGTGCCAGCAGTGAAAAGGCCCGTCTTGAGTACAATGAGCAGTTCTTC.

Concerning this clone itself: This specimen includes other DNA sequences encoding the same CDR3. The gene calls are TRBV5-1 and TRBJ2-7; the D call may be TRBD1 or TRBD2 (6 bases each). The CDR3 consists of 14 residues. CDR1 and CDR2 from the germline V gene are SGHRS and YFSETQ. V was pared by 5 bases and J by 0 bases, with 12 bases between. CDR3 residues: CASSFGGSSYEQYF. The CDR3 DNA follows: TGCGCCAGCAGTTTCGGGGGCAGCTCCTACGAGCAGTACTTC.

The CDR3 region is CASSLGVASSYNEQFF. The DNA for the CDR3 is TGTGCCAGCAGCTTAGGAGTAGCGAGCTCCTACAATGAGCAGTTCTTC. The chain has TRBV11-2 and TRBJ2-1; weak D call: TRBD2 (5 bases). Trimming pared 1 base from V and 0 bases from J, leaving 10 bases between. CDR1 is SGHAT and CDR2 is FQNNGV in the germline V gene. The CDR3 loop spans 16 amino acids.

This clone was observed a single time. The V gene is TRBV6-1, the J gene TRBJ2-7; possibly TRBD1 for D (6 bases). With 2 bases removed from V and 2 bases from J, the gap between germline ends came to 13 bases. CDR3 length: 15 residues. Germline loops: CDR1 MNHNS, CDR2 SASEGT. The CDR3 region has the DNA TGTGCCAGCAGTGAATCCGGGTGGGGGCCCTACGAGCAGTACTTC. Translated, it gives CASSESGWGPYEQYF.

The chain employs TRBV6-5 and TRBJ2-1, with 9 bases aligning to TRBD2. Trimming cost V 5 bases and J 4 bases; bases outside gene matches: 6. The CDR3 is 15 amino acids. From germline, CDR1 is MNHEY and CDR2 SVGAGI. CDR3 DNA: TGTGCCAGCAGTCCATCTAGCGGGGAGTACAATGAGCAGTTCTTC. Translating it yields CASSPSSGEYNEQFF.

For the CDR3, the DNA is TGCAGTATAGACGGGGCAGATACGCAGTATTTT. Translated, it gives CSIDGADTQYF. V is TRBV20-1 and J is TRBJ2-3, with TRBD2 as a possible D gene (5 bases). The CDR3 contains 11 residues. Germline values: CDR1 DFQATT, CDR2 SNEGSKA (reference sequence). Trimming stripped 8 bases from V and 4 bases from J, with 10 bases between.

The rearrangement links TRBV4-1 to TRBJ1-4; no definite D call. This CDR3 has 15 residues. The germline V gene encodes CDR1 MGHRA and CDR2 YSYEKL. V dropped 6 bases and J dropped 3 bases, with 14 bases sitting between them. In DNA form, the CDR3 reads TGCGCCAGCAGTCGAAGTGGCAGTTCTAATGAAAAACTGTTTTTT. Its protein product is CASSRSGSSNEKLFF.

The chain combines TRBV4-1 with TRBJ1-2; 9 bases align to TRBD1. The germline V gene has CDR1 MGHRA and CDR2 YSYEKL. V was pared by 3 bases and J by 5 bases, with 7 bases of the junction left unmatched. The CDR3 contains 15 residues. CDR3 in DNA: TGCGCCAGCAGCCAGGAGGACAGGGGTTTATATGGCTACACCTTC. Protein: CASSQEDRGLYGYTF.

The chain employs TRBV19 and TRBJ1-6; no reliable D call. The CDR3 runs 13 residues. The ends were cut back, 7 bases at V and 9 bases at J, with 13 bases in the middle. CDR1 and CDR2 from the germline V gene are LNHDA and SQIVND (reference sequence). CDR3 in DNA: TGTGCCAGTACCCCCGGTGGTGGTTCACCCCTCCACTTT. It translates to CASTPGGGSPLHF.

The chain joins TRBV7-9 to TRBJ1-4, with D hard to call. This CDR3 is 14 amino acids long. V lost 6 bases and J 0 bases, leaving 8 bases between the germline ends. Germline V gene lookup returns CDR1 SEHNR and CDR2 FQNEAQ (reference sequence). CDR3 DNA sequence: TGTGCCAGCAGTACCACAGCAACTAATGAAAAACTGTTTTTT. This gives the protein CASSTTATNEKLFF.

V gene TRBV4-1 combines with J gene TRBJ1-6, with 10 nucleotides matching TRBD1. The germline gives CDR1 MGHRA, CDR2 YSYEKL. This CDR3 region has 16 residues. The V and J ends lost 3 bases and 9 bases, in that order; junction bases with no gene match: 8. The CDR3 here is CASSQEPGQGTSPLHF. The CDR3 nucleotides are TGCGCCAGCAGCCAGGAGCCGGGACAGGGGACTTCACCCCTCCACTTT.

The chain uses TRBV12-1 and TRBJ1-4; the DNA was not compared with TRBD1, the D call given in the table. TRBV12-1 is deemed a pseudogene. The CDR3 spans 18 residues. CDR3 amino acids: CASTLFLGRQSTNEKLFF. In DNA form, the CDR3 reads TGTGCCAGCACCCTCTTCCTGGGCAGACAATCAACTAATGAAAAACTGTTTTTT.

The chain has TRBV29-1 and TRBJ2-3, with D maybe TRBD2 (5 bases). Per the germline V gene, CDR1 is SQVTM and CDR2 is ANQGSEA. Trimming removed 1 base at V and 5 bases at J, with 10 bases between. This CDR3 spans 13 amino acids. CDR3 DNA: TGCAGCGTTGAAGGGAGGAAGGTAGATACGCAGTATTTT. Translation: CSVEGRKVDTQYF.

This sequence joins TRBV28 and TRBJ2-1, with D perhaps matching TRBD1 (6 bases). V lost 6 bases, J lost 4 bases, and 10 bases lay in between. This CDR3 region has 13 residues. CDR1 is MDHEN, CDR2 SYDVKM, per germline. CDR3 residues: CASRLQGYNEQFF. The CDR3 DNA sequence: TGTGCCAGCAGACTACAGGGTTACAATGAGCAGTTCTTC.